Listed below are T cell receptor beta chains from one sample, sequenced in a study of blood T cell repertoires in COVID-19. Method: immunoSEQ multiplex PCR; TCRdb's copy keeps in-frame clones and lacks some. The data show over 300,000 clones, approximately 90% seen once. Sequencing was done on a sample of PBMCs or T cells enriched from blood (not recorded which). The receptors originated from a woman between 18 and 29 years old who had recovered from COVID-19. Both conserved end residues are part of each CDR3. D genes are given only for firm matches. The size field is filled for only some rows; it gives once, few, many or a size class.

DNA: TGTGCCATCAGTGCCCCCCCCCAACTAGCGCTGTCCTACAATGAGCAGTTCTTC
CDR3: CAISAPPQLALSYNEQFF
J: TRBJ2-1
D: TRBD2
V: TRBV10-3
size: many

DNA: TGCAGCGTTGAACGAGGAGCAAAACTGTTTTTT
CDR3: CSVERGAKLFF
J: TRBJ1-4
D: -
V: TRBV29-1
size: -

DNA: TGTGCCAGCAGCTCGGGAGTCATCTCTGGAAACACCATATATTTT
CDR3: CASSSGVISGNTIYF
J: TRBJ1-3
D: -
V: TRBV5-6
size: -

DNA: TGTGCCAGCAGTTTTAGGACAGGAACTGAAGCTTTCTTT
CDR3: CASSFRTGTEAFF
J: TRBJ1-1
D: TRBD1
V: TRBV6-2/TRBV6-3
size: -

DNA: TGTGCCAGCAGTGATAATTGGGGAGGTGAGCAGTTCTTC
CDR3: CASSDNWGGEQFF
J: TRBJ2-1
D: -
V: TRBV2
size: -

DNA: TGTGCCAGTAGTATAGTTGGACTCAGCACCGGGGAGCTGTTTTTT
CDR3: CASSIVGLSTGELFF
J: TRBJ2-2
D: -
V: TRBV19
size: -

DNA: TGTGCCAGCAGCCAAGGGTTAGGACAGGGGCTGGAAGGAGTAAACACCATATATTTT
CDR3: CASSQGLGQGLEGVNTIYF
J: TRBJ1-3
D: TRBD1
V: TRBV3-1/TRBV3-2
size: -

DNA: TGTGCCAGCAGTCGAGCCGCAGGGGGTAACAATCAGCCCCAGCATTTT
CDR3: CASSRAAGGNNQPQHF
J: TRBJ1-5
D: TRBD1
V: TRBV28
size: -

DNA: TGTGCCTGGAGTGGGGACAACTCTAACACAGATACGCAGTATTTT
CDR3: CAWSGDNSNTDTQYF
J: TRBJ2-3
D: -
V: TRBV30
size: -

DNA: TGTGCCAGCACCCGACAGGGCGTGGGAGGCACTGAAGCTTTCTTT
CDR3: CASTRQGVGGTEAFF
J: TRBJ1-1
D: TRBD1
V: TRBV7-8
size: once

DNA: TGCGCCAGCAGCTTGGCCCGTGCAGGGTCTAACTATGGCTACACCTTC
CDR3: CASSLARAGSNYGYTF
J: TRBJ1-2
D: -
V: TRBV5-1
size: -

DNA: TGCAGCGTTGATCCTTTAGGCCTAGCGGGGAAGAGAACCCAGTACTTC
CDR3: CSVDPLGLAGKRTQYF
J: TRBJ2-5
D: TRBD2
V: TRBV29-1
size: -

DNA: TGTGCCAGCTCACCACGACAGGGATTGGGCAATCAGCCCCAGCATTTT
CDR3: CASSPRQGLGNQPQHF
J: TRBJ1-5
D: TRBD1
V: TRBV18
size: -

DNA: TGTGCCACCAGCAGAGATCTAAGGGGCTACGAGCAGTACTTC
CDR3: CATSRDLRGYEQYF
J: TRBJ2-7
D: -
V: TRBV15
size: -

DNA: TGTGCCAGCTCAGCCCAAAAAGCCGCGGCTAGTCACGAGCAGTACTTC
CDR3: CASSAQKAAASHEQYF
J: TRBJ2-7
D: -
V: TRBV18
size: -

DNA: TGTGCCACCAGCAGAGATGGAGGGGCGGAGACCCAGTACTTC
CDR3: CATSRDGGAETQYF
J: TRBJ2-5
D: -
V: TRBV15
size: -

DNA: TGTGCCAGCAGCGGGACAGGGAATGAAAAACTGTTTTTT
CDR3: CASSGTGNEKLFF
J: TRBJ1-4
D: TRBD1
V: TRBV2
size: -

DNA: TGCGCCAGCAGCTTACAGGGACCTAACTATGGCTACACCTTC
CDR3: CASSLQGPNYGYTF
J: TRBJ1-2
D: -
V: TRBV5-1
size: -

DNA: TGTGCCAGTAGTATGACAGGACAGGGGGCGAACGAGCAGTACTTC
CDR3: CASSMTGQGANEQYF
J: TRBJ2-7
D: TRBD1
V: TRBV19
size: few

DNA: TGCGCCAGCAGCGTAACAGGGGGAGGCAATCAGCCCCAGCATTTT
CDR3: CASSVTGGGNQPQHF
J: TRBJ1-5
D: TRBD1
V: TRBV10-2
size: -

DNA: TGTGCCAGCAGCTTAATGCAGGGGGACTACAATGAGCAGTTCTTC
CDR3: CASSLMQGDYNEQFF
J: TRBJ2-1
D: TRBD1
V: TRBV7-6
size: -

DNA: TGCGCCAGCAGCCCTGGGGGGGACTCCTACGAGCAGTACTTC
CDR3: CASSPGGDSYEQYF
J: TRBJ2-7
D: TRBD2
V: TRBV4-1
size: -

DNA: TGTGCCACGAAGGACAGGGGTGGAAATAACTATGGCTACACCTTC
CDR3: CATKDRGGNNYGYTF
J: TRBJ1-2
D: TRBD1
V: TRBV28
size: few

DNA: TGTGCCAGCAGCGTAGAGGGTTCGGGGGGGGACGGAAACACCATATATTTT
CDR3: CASSVEGSGGDGNTIYF
J: TRBJ1-3
D: -
V: TRBV9
size: once

DNA: TGTGCCAGCAGCGCGGGAGGCACCCCCTACGAGCAGTACTTC
CDR3: CASSAGGTPYEQYF
J: TRBJ2-7
D: TRBD2
V: TRBV28
size: once

DNA: TGTGCTAGTGGTTTTCTCATGGTAGCGGGGGTTGAAGATACGCAGTATTTT
CDR3: CASGFLMVAGVEDTQYF
J: TRBJ2-3
D: TRBD2
V: TRBV12-5
size: -

DNA: TGCGCCAGCAGCCAAATAGGGGGGGGTCAGCCCCAGCATTTT
CDR3: CASSQIGGGQPQHF
J: TRBJ1-5
D: -
V: TRBV4-1
size: once

DNA: TGTGCCAGCAGTTTATTAGTGGCTAGCGGGAGGGGTGGCACAGATACGCAGTATTTT
CDR3: CASSLLVASGRGGTDTQYF
J: TRBJ2-3
D: TRBD2
V: TRBV27
size: -

DNA: TGTGCCATCAAGACGACAGGGACGGCTGAAGCTTTCTTT
CDR3: CAIKTTGTAEAFF
J: TRBJ1-1
D: TRBD1
V: TRBV10-3
size: -

DNA: TGCGCCAGCAGCTTCGGGACAGGGCTTCCCTATGGCTACACCTTC
CDR3: CASSFGTGLPYGYTF
J: TRBJ1-2
D: TRBD1
V: TRBV5-1
size: -

DNA: TGTGCCAGCAGTTTTTGGACAGAACGTTACGAGCAGTACTTC
CDR3: CASSFWTERYEQYF
J: TRBJ2-7
D: -
V: TRBV28
size: -

DNA: TGTGCCATCAGGGGACAGGGGGCTTACGAGCAGTACTTC
CDR3: CAIRGQGAYEQYF
J: TRBJ2-7
D: TRBD1
V: TRBV10-3
size: -

DNA: TGTGCCAGTAGTCGCTACTCCGGGAGGGGGGATACGCAGTATTTT
CDR3: CASSRYSGRGDTQYF
J: TRBJ2-3
D: TRBD2
V: TRBV19
size: once

DNA: TGCGCCAGCAGTGCCTTCCTCGGGGGAGTCCAAAACATTCAGTACTTC
CDR3: CASSAFLGGVQNIQYF
J: TRBJ2-4
D: -
V: TRBV5-1
size: -

DNA: TGCGCCAGCAGCCTCCAAGGACAGGGAAGAATCACTGAAGCTTTCTTT
CDR3: CASSLQGQGRITEAFF
J: TRBJ1-1
D: TRBD1
V: TRBV4-1
size: -

DNA: TGTGCCAGCAGTCCCGGGACAGTGAACACTGAAGCTTTCTTT
CDR3: CASSPGTVNTEAFF
J: TRBJ1-1
D: TRBD1
V: TRBV7-9
size: -